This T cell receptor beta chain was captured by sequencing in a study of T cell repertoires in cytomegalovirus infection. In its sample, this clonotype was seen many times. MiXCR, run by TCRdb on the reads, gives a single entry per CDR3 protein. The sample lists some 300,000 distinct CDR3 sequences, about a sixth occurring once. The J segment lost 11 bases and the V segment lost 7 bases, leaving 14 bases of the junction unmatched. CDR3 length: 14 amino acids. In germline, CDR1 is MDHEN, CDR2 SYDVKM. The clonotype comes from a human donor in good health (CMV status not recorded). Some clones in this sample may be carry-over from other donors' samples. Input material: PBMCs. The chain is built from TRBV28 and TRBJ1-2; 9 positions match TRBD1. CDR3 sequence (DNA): TGTGCCAGCACCGGACCGGGACAGGGCGGGCGATACACCTTC. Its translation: CASTGPGQGGRYTF.